The 18 T cell receptor beta chains presented below share a single source sample, sequenced in a study of blood T cells in healthy people across ages. Combining a sample-barcoded 5' primer with a J-beta primer mix, a second PCR ran for about 7 to 11 cycles. A single record per CDR3 protein comes from TCRdb applying MiXCR to the 5' RACE reads. The sample carries about 1.8 million distinct CDR3 sequences, less than 50% recorded once. The sequencing input was blood. These receptors were obtained from a woman aged 40 to 49 in good health.

This clonotype was detected a few times. This rearrangement joins TRBV11-2 to TRBJ2-1; D gene ambiguous. From germline, CDR1 is SGHAT and CDR2 FQNNGV. This CDR3 comprises 12 residues. The V end lost 8 bases, the J end lost 9 bases, and 14 bases lay between the germline ends. CDR3 DNA sequence: TGTGCCAGCCGCCTCCCAGCTGGTGAGCAGTTCTTC. Amino acid sequence: CASRLPAGEQFF.

The rearrangement joins TRBV9 to TRBJ2-5, with 8 bases aligning to TRBD2. CDR3 length: 16 amino acids. Looked up from germline, CDR1 is SGDLS and CDR2 is YYNGEE. J lost 5 bases, V lost 2 bases, and 11 bases had no gene match. The CDR3 loop reads CASSVTPGLVGETQYF. The CDR3 bases are TGTGCCAGCAGCGTTACCCCGGGACTAGTAGGGGAGACCCAGTACTTC.

The table lists this clonotype with a count of one. This sequence joins TRBV27 and TRBJ2-3; 9 positions match TRBD2. Germline V gene lookup returns CDR1 MNHEY and CDR2 SMNVEV (reference sequence). The V and J ends lost 1 base and 0 bases, in that order; junction bases with no gene match: 11. There are 19 residues in the CDR3. CDR3 coding DNA: TGTGCCAGCAGTTTATGGGGCGGGGGGGTCTCACCTAGCACAGATACGCAGTATTTT. This translates into CASSLWGGGVSPSTDTQYF.

This sequence joins TRBV7-2 and TRBJ2-2; 8 bases fit TRBD1. Germline V gives CDR1 SGHTA, CDR2 FQGNSA. This CDR3 region has 17 residues. After removal of 5 bases from V and 1 base from J, the junction contained 9 bases not matched to a gene. The CDR3 is CASSVSGGALNTGELFF. The CDR3 DNA follows: TGTGCCAGCAGCGTATCAGGGGGCGCCTTGAACACCGGGGAGCTGTTTTTT.

The chain combines TRBV5-1 with TRBJ2-4; D remains unclear. The J call could be wrong; TRBJ2-7 is a better fit for the DNA end. The CDR3 is 15 residues long. CDR1 is SGHRS, CDR2 YFSETQ, per germline. The CDR3 sequence is CASSLDVGGGYEQYF. Written as DNA, the CDR3 is TGCGCCAGCAGCTTGGATGTGGGCGGTGGATACGAGCAGTACTTC.

This clonotype was recorded a few times. This chain connects TRBV4-3 to TRBJ2-7, with TRBD2 identical over 7 bases. Per germline, CDR1 LGHNA and CDR2 YSLEER. CDR3 length equals 13 residues. V lost 1 base and J lost 6; bases outside the gene matches: 3. CDR3 bases: TGCGCCAGCAGCCAAGGGGAGGGGCGCGAGCAGTACTTC. This translates into CASSQGEGREQYF.

A few counts support this clonotype. V and J are TRBV5-6 and TRBJ2-5; D is unclear. CDR1 SGHDT and CDR2 YYEEEE come from the germline V gene. Trimming pared 1 base from V and 1 base from J, leaving 14 bases between. This CDR3 is 16 amino acids long. The CDR3 is CASSLSPPYLQETQYF. Here the CDR3 DNA reads TGTGCCAGCAGCTTGAGCCCGCCCTACCTCCAAGAGACCCAGTACTTC.

Comment on this clonotype: A read error may explain this, as a much larger clone is one base away. The J gene is TRBJ2-4, the V gene TRBV7-8, with no clear D. TRBJ2-7 explains the end of the DNA better; the J call may be wrong. Germline V gene data show CDR1 as SGHVS and CDR2 as FQNEAQ. This CDR3 has 11 residues. CDR3 in amino acids: CAGSLESEQYF. The CDR3 DNA reads TGTGCCGGCAGCTTAGAGTCCGAGCAGTACTTC.

This clonotype was found a few times. J is TRBJ1-2 and V is TRBV7-9, with a possible D match to TRBD1 (6 bases). CDR3 length: 14 residues. Germline V gives CDR1 SEHNR, CDR2 FQNEAQ (reference sequence). V lost 1 base to trimming and J lost 8 bases, with 14 bases between them. CDR3 nucleotide sequence: TGTGCCAGCAGCTTAGGATCAGGGGTAGAGGGCTACACCTTC. Its translation is CASSLGSGVEGYTF.

The sample holds a few counts of this clonotype. The chain recombines TRBV20-1 with TRBJ2-7; 11 nucleotides match TRBD2. CDR3 size: 15 residues. V lost 0 bases to trimming and J lost 4 bases; unmatched junction nucleotides: 5. From germline, CDR1 is DFQATT and CDR2 SNEGSKA (reference sequence). The CDR3 DNA follows: TGCAGTGCTAGAGATGTTCTAGCGGGGGGATACGAGCAGTACTTC. Its protein product is CSARDVLAGGYEQYF.

V gene TRBV7-9 combines with J gene TRBJ2-5; D is unclear. The V gene lost 6 bases and the J gene lost 5 bases, with 10 bases spanning the gap. CDR1 is SEHNR, CDR2 FQNEAQ, per germline (reference sequence). CDR3 length: 12 amino acids. The CDR3 protein is CASRSAEETQYF. The CDR3 DNA sequence: TGTGCCAGCAGATCCGCGGAGGAGACCCAGTACTTC.

Points on this clonotype: Compared with germline, one end of the junction differs, possibly owing to a read error. V is TRBV28 and J is TRBJ2-7; D is unresolved. The CDR3 has 13 amino acids. In germline, CDR1 is MDHEN, CDR2 SYDVKM. Here the CDR3 reads CASTLGPLNEQYF. CDR3 DNA sequence: TGTGCCAGCACTTTAGGACCTCTAAACGAGCAGTACTTC.

In the case of this clonotype: Compared with germline, one end of the junction differs, possibly owing to a read error. The chain has TRBV29-1 and TRBJ2-5; no definite D call. There are 12 residues in the CDR3. Per the germline V gene, CDR1 is SQVTM and CDR2 is ANQGSEA. The CDR3 here is CNVDPGPETQYF. CDR3 nucleotide sequence: TGCAACGTTGATCCGGGTCCGGAGACCCAGTACTTC.

This clonotype was seen a handful of times. The CDR3 DNA follows: TGTGCCAGCAGCTTAGCGCCTCTTCCGGGCGATGAGCAGTTCTTC. Its translation is CASSLAPLPGDEQFF. V gene TRBV7-2 combines with J gene TRBJ2-1; D not resolved. Germline CDR1 and CDR2: SGHTA and FQGNSA. Trimming took off 0 bases at V and 8 bases at J, with 14 bases between the two ends. CDR3 length: 15 residues.

This clonotype turned up a few times. The chain employs TRBV9 and TRBJ2-5; 10 bases match TRBD2. The CDR3 is 16 amino acids. J lost 1 base, V lost 0 bases, and 3 bases had no gene match. The germline CDR1 and CDR2 sequences are SGDLS and YYNGEE. This CDR3 reads CASSVASSGGQETQYF. The CDR3 bases are TGTGCCAGCAGCGTAGCGTCTAGCGGGGGCCAAGAGACCCAGTACTTC.

This clonotype was found a few times. The rearrangement links TRBV20-1 to TRBJ2-5; tentatively, D is TRBD2 (6 bases). The germline V and J ends were trimmed by 6 bases and 5 bases, with 16 bases remaining between them. The CDR3 consists of 13 residues. Per germline, CDR1 DFQATT and CDR2 SNEGSKA (reference sequence). CDR3 bases: TGCAGTGCCGAGATTAGCGGTATGGAGACCCAGTACTTC. Protein: CSAEISGMETQYF.

This chain uses TRBV29-1 with TRBJ2-1; D possibly corresponds to TRBD1 (6 bases). This CDR3 has 14 residues. Germline-derived CDR1 and CDR2 are SQVTM and ANQGSEA. Trimming shortened V by 4 bases and J by 3 bases, and 13 bases separated the two germline ends. DNA for the CDR3: TGCAGCGTTGGAAAGGACAGTGTCTACAATGAGCAGTTCTTC. Translating it yields CSVGKDSVYNEQFF.

The chain recombines TRBV6-5 with TRBJ1-2; D unresolved. CDR1 and CDR2 (germline): MNHEY, SVGAGI. V gave up 2 bases and J gave up 8 bases, with 15 bases separating them. CDR3 length: 14 amino acids. Written as DNA, the CDR3 is TGTGCCAGCAGTTACGGGCAGGAGTTTGGCGGCTACACCTTC. Amino acids: CASSYGQEFGGYTF.